This entry lists 17 T cell receptor beta chains sequenced from one sample in a study of shared clonotypes between healthy human individuals. The repertoire was sequenced with immunoSEQ multiplex PCR; TCRdb's copy has only in-frame clones and lacks some. The sample contains some 2,400,000 clones, approximately 94% of which appear only once. Sequences were obtained from naive CD4+ T cells sorted from blood. Subset in this sample: CD45RA+ positively selected. These receptors were collected from a man aged 18 to 29 in good health.

The genes are TRBV4-2 and TRBJ2-5; TRBD2 matches at 9 bases. V dropped 0 bases and J dropped 5; count of bases not matched to a gene: 13. This CDR3 region has 18 residues. From germline, CDR1 is LGHNA and CDR2 YNFKEQ. The CDR3 DNA reads as TGTGCCAGCAGCCAAGAAATTCTAGCGGGGACGATGTCGGAGACCCAGTACTTC. Protein product: CASSQEILAGTMSETQYF.

A single count supports this clone. The gene calls are TRBV19 and TRBJ2-2; 7 bases are a match to TRBD2. This CDR3 has 15 amino acids. Germline V CDR1 and CDR2: LNHDA, SQIVND (reference sequence). J lost 4 bases, V lost 6 bases, and 8 bases had no gene match. CDR3 loop: CASRMRESRTGELFF. Here the CDR3 DNA reads TGTGCCAGTAGGATGCGGGAGAGTCGCACCGGGGAGCTGTTTTTT.

J is TRBJ1-6 and V is TRBV6-6; D uncertain. This CDR3 comprises 12 residues. V was shortened by 4 bases and J by 9 bases, with 7 bases between the two germline ends. CDR1 is MNHNY, CDR2 SVGAGI, per germline (reference sequence). The CDR3 DNA reads TGTGCCAGCAGTTTTGGAGTTTCACCCCTCCACTTT. The encoded protein is CASSFGVSPLHF.

V and J are TRBV6-5 and TRBJ1-2; D possibly corresponds to TRBD1 (5 bases). In germline, CDR1 is MNHEY, CDR2 SVGAGI. Trimming took 5 bases from V and 0 from J, leaving 10 bases between them. CDR3 length: 14 amino acids. CDR3 region: CASSRGAPNYGYTF. In DNA form, the CDR3 reads TGTGCCAGCAGTCGCGGGGCACCTAACTATGGCTACACCTTC.

V usage is TRBV6-5 and J usage is TRBJ2-7; D is uncertain. The CDR3 is 14 amino acids. Germline loops: CDR1 MNHEY, CDR2 SVGAGI. Between the trimmed V and J ends, which lost 2 bases and 5 bases, there was a span of 13 bases. Here the CDR3 reads CASSYDGAKNEQYF. The CDR3 DNA is TGTGCCAGCAGTTACGATGGTGCGAAGAACGAGCAGTACTTC.

This clone appeared a single time. The V gene is TRBV30, the J gene TRBJ2-5, with 10 bases that match TRBD2. V was clipped by 0 bases and J by 2 bases; unmatched bases: 12. The CDR3 is 18 amino acids. Germline CDR1 reads GTSNPN; CDR2 reads SVGIG (reference sequence). The CDR3 DNA reads as TGTGCCTGGAGTGTAATGAGACTAGCGGGCGTTTTGCAAGAGACCCAGTACTTC. This gives the protein CAWSVMRLAGVLQETQYF.

The chain couples TRBV11-2 to TRBJ2-3, with a weak D call TRBD2 (5 bases). The CDR3 is made up of 13 amino acids. V lost 3 bases, J lost 5 bases, and 9 bases lay in between. Looked up from germline, CDR1 is SGHAT and CDR2 is FQNNGV. The CDR3 DNA reads TGTGCCAGCAGCTTGGGAGAGGGAGATACGCAGTATTTT. Its translation: CASSLGEGDTQYF.

V gene TRBV12-5 combines with J gene TRBJ2-3; 12 bases are a match to TRBD2. Germline V lookup: CDR1 LGHNT, CDR2 FRNRAP. J was trimmed by 4 bases and V by 6 bases; bases with no gene match: 26. This CDR3 region has 22 residues. CDR3 sequence (DNA): TGTGCTAGTGGGGTACAGGGGGCGCTTGGGACTAGCGGGTGGGGCGTCCCAGATACGCAGTATTTT. It yields the protein CASGVQGALGTSGWGVPDTQYF. Complete variable domain (other parts from reference TRBV12-5 and TRBJ2-3): DARVTQTPRHKVTEMGQEVTMRCQPILGHNTVFWYRQTMMQGLELLAYFRNRAPLDDSGMPKDRFSAEMPDATLATLKIQPSEPRDSAVYFCASGVQGALGTSGWGVPDTQYFGPGTRLTVL.

This chain joins TRBV18 and TRBJ1-2, with D possibly being TRBD1 (5 bases). This CDR3 is 15 amino acids long. Germline assignment: CDR1 KGHSH and CDR2 LQKENI. V was cut by 6 bases and J by 10 bases, with 24 bases left in between. The CDR3 spells CASSLGRGRGDDYTF. The CDR3 DNA is TGTGCCAGCTCTCTTGGTCGGGGCCGGGGCGATGACTACACCTTC.

The rearrangement uses TRBV6-6 and TRBJ1-1, with no clear D. Trimming pared 5 bases from V and 10 bases from J, leaving 14 bases between. CDR3 length equals 12 residues. From germline, CDR1 is MNHNY and CDR2 SVGAGI (reference sequence). The CDR3 DNA is TGTGCCAGCAGTAACTGGGCGGCATCAGCTTTCTTT. Translated, it gives CASSNWAASAFF.

Details on this clone: The sample has other DNA sequences that encode this CDR3 too. The genes are TRBV5-6 and TRBJ1-5; D is unresolved. The germline V gene encodes CDR1 SGHDT and CDR2 YYEEEE. Trimming removed 0 bases at V and 7 bases at J, with 11 bases between. This CDR3 spans 14 amino acids. CDR3 protein: CASSLGGGLQPQHF. CDR3 sequence (DNA): TGTGCCAGCAGCTTGGGGGGAGGGTTGCAGCCCCAGCATTTT. Drawing the rest from reference TRBV5-6 and TRBJ1-5, the complete variable domain is DAGVTQSPTHLIKTRGQQVTLRCSPKSGHDTVSWYQQALGQGPQFIFQYYEEEERQRGNFPDRFSGHQFPNYSSELNVNALLLGDSALYLCASSLGGGLQPQHFGDGTRLSIL.

The chain links TRBV21-1 to TRBJ2-4; TRBD2 is the table's D call, not checked against the DNA. TRBV21-1 is deemed a pseudogene. The CDR3 runs to 15 residues. CDR3 protein: CASTTPSVYKNIQYF. For the CDR3, the DNA is TGTGCCAGCACCACCCCCTCGGTCTACAAAAACATTCAGTACTTC.

The chain couples TRBV18 to TRBJ2-5, with D perhaps TRBD1 (6 bases). The V end was cut by 5 bases, the J end by 4 bases, with 14 bases between. Germline values: CDR1 KGHSH, CDR2 LQKENI. This CDR3 contains 14 residues. The CDR3 bases are TGTGCCAGCTCAGCCATACAGGGCGGAGAGACCCAGTACTTC. This sequence encodes CASSAIQGGETQYF.

This clone has a single count. The rearrangement joins TRBV12-5 to TRBJ2-7; D gene uncertain. This CDR3 is 18 amino acids long. CDR1 LGHNT and CDR2 FRNRAP come from the germline V gene. V shed 0 bases and J shed 0 bases, with 18 bases lying between them. The CDR3 DNA sequence: TGTGCTAGTGGTTTGGTACCAAGATTGGCGGTTCACTCCTACGAGCAGTACTTC. Protein: CASGLVPRLAVHSYEQYF.

The V call is TRBV6-5, the J call TRBJ1-1; no clear D. The ends were cut back, 1 base at V and 1 base at J, with 7 bases in the middle. Per germline, CDR1 MNHEY and CDR2 SVGAGI. The CDR3 runs to 14 residues. CDR3 bases: TGTGCCAGCAGTTACTTTTATGAGAACACTGAAGCTTTCTTT. It is translated as CASSYFYENTEAFF.

The CDR3 nucleotides read TGCGCCAGCAGCTTTGGGACAGGTACAGATACGCAGTATTTT. Translating gives CASSFGTGTDTQYF. The genes are TRBV5-1 and TRBJ2-3, with 8 bases matching TRBD1. CDR1 is SGHRS, CDR2 YFSETQ, per germline. V gave up 2 bases and J gave up 3 bases; unmatched junction bases: 2. This CDR3 has 14 residues.

In its sample, this clone was seen a few times. The sample has other DNA sequences that encode this CDR3 too. The chain is built from TRBV9 and TRBJ2-3; D is unclear. Per the germline V gene, CDR1 is SGDLS and CDR2 is YYNGEE. The CDR3 contains 13 residues. Trimming stripped 0 bases from V and 2 bases from J, with 4 bases between. The CDR3 DNA follows: TGTGCCAGCAGCGTAGACCACACAGATACGCAGTATTTT. Protein: CASSVDHTDTQYF.